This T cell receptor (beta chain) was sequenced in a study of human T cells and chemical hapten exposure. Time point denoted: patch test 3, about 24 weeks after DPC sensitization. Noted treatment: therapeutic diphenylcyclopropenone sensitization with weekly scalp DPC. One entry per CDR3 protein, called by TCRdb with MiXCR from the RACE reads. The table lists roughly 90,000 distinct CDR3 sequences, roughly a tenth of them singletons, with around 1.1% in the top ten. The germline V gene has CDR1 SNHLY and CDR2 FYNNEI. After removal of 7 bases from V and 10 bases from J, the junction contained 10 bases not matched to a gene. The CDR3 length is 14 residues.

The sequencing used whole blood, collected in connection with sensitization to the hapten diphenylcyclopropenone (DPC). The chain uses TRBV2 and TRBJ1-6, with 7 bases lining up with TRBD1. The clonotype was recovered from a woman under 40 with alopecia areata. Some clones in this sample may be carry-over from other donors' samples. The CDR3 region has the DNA TGTGCCAGCAACCAATACCCACAGGGGTCACCCCTCCACTTT. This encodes CASNQYPQGSPLHF. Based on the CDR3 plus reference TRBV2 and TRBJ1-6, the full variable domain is EPEVTQTPSHQVTQMGQEVILRCVPISNHLYFYWYRQILGQKVEFLVSFYNNEISEKSEIFDDQFSVERPDGSNFTLKIRSTKLEDSAMYFCASNQYPQGSPLHFGNGTRLTVT.